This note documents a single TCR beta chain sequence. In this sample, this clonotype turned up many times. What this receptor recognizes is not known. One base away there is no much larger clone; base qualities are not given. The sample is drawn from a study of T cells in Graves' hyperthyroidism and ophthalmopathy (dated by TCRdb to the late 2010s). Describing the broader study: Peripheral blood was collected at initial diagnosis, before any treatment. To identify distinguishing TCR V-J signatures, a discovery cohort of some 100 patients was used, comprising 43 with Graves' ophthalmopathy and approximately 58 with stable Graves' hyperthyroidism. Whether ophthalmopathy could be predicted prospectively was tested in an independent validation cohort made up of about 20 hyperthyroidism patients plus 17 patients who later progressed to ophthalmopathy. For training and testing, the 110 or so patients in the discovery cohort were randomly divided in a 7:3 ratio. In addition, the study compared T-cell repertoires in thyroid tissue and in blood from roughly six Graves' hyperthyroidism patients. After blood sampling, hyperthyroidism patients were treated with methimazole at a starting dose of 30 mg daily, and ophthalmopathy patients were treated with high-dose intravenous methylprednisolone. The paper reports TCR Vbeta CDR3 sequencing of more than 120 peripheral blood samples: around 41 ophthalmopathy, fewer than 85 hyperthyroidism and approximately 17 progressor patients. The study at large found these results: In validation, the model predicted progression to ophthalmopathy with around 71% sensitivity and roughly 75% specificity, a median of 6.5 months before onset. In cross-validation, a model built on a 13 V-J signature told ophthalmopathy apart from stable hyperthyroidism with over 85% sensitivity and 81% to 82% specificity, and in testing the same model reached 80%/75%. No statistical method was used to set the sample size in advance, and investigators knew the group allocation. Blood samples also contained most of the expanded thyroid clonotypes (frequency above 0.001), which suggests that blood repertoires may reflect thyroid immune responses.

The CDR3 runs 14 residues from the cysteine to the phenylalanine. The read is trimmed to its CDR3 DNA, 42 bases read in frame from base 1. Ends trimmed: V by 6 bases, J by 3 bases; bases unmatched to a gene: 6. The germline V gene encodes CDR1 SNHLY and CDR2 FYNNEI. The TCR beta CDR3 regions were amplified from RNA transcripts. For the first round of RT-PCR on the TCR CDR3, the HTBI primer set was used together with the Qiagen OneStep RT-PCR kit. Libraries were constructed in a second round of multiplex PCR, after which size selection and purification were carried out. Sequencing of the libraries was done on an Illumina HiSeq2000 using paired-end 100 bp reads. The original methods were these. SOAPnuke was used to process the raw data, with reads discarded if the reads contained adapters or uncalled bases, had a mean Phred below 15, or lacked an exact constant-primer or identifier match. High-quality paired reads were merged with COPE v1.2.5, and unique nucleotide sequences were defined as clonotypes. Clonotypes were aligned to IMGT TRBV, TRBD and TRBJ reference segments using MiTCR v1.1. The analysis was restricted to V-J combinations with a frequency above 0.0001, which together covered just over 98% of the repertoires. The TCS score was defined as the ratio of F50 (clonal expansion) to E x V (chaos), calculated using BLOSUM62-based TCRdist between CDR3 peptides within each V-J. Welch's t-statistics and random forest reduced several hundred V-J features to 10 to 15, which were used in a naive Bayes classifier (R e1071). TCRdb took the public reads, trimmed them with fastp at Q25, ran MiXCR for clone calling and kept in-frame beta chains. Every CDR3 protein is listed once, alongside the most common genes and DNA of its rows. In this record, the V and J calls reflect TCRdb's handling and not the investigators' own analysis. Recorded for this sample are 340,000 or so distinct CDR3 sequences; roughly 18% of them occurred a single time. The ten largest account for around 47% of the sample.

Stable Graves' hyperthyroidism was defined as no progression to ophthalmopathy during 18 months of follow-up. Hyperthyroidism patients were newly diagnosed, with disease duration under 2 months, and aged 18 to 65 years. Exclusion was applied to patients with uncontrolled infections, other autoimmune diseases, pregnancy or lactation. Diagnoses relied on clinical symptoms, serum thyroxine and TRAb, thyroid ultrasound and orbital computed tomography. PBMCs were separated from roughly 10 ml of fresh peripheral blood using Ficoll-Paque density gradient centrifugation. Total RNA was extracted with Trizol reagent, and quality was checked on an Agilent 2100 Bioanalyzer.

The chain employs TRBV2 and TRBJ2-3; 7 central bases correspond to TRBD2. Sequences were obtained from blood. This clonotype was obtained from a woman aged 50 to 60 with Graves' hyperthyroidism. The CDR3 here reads CASSATSETDTQYF. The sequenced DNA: TGTGCCAGCAGCGCCACTAGCGAGACAGATACGCAGTATTTT.